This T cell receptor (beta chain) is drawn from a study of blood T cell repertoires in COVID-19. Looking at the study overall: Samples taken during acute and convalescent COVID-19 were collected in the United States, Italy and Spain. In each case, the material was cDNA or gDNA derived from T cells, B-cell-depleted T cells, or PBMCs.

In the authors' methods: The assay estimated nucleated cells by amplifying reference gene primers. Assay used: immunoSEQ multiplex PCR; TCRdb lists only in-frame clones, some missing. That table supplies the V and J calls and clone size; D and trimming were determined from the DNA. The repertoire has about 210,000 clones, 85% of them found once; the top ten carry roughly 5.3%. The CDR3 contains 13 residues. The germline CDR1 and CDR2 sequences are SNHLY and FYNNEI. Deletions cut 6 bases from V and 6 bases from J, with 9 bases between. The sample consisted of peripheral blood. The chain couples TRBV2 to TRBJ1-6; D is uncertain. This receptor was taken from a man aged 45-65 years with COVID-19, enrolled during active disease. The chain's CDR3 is CASRPEANSPLHF. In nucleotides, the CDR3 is TGTGCCAGCAGGCCCGAAGCTAATTCACCCCTCCACTTT.